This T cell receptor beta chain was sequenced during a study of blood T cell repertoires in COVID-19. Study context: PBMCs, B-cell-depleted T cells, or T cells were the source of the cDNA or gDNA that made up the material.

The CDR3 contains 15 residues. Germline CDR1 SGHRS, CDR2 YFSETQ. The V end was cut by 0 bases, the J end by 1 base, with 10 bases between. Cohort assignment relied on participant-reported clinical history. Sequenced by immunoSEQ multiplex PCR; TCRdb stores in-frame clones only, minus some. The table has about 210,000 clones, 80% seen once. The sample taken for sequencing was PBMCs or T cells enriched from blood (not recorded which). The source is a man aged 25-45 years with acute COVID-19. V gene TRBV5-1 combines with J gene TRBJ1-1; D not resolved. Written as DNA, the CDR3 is TGCGCCAGCAGCTTGGAGCGACGGGAGAACACTGAAGCTTTCTTT. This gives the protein CASSLERRENTEAFF.